The next 5 T cell receptor beta chains were all read from a single sample in a study of blood T cell repertoires in COVID-19. The data were produced by immunoSEQ multiplex PCR, yet TCRdb's version contains in-frame clones alone and is incomplete. The sample consists of fewer than 130,000 clones, more than 65% of them appearing once. Specimen: peripheral blood. The receptors here all came from a woman at least 80 years old with acute or convalescent COVID-19.

The chain is built from TRBV6-1 and TRBJ2-1; D gene unclear. The germline gives CDR1 MNHNS, CDR2 SASEGT. CDR3 length equals 13 residues. Trimming removed 7 bases from V and 0 bases from J, with 7 bases in between. The CDR3 DNA is TGTGCCAGCATGGTGAGCTCCTACAATGAGCAGTTCTTC. Protein product: CASMVSSYNEQFF.

This clone has more than one count but fewer than ten. The J gene is TRBJ1-2, the V gene TRBV10-3; 8 bases line up with TRBD1. J gave up 2 bases and V 11 bases, and 4 bases lay outside the gene matches. Germline CDR1 and CDR2: ENHRY and SYGVKD. The CDR3 totals 12 residues. This chain's CDR3 is CAATGANYGYTF. The CDR3 DNA follows: TGTGCCGCGACAGGGGCGAACTATGGCTACACCTTC.

This sequence joins TRBV6-5 and TRBJ2-1; 8 bases match TRBD2. The junction had 9 bases not matched to a gene; V was cut back by 6 bases and J by 8 bases. CDR3 length equals 14 residues. The germline V gene encodes CDR1 MNHEY and CDR2 SVGAGI. CDR3 region: CASSNGGASYEQFF. The CDR3 DNA follows: TGTGCCAGCAGCAACGGGGGGGCCTCGTATGAGCAGTTCTTC.

V and J are TRBV27 and TRBJ1-2; 9 nucleotides match TRBD1. The ends lost 4 bases at V and 1 base at J; junction bases unmatched: 10. Per germline, CDR1 MNHEY and CDR2 SMNVEV (reference sequence). The CDR3 length is 17 residues. CDR3 sequence reads: CASSSRDRASRNYGYTF. The CDR3 DNA sequence: TGTGCCAGCAGTTCCCGGGACAGGGCGTCCCGTAACTATGGCTACACCTTC.

Worth noting for this clone: The sample carries other DNA sequences with the same CDR3. The CDR3: CASSAGQVFNQPQHF. CDR3 nucleotide sequence: TGTGCCAGTAGTGCCGGACAGGTTTTTAATCAGCCCCAGCATTTT. The chain links TRBV19 to TRBJ1-5, with TRBD1 matching over 7 bases. V dropped 5 bases and J dropped 4; count of bases not matched to a gene: 8. Germline V CDR1 and CDR2: LNHDA, SQIVND (reference sequence). The CDR3 is made up of 15 amino acids. Using reference TRBV19 and TRBJ1-5 for the parts outside the CDR3, the full variable domain is DGGITQSPKYLFRKEGQNVTLSCEQNLNHDAMYWYRQDPGQGLRLIYYSQIVNDFQKGDIAEGYSVSREKKESFPLTVTSAQKNPTAFYLCASSAGQVFNQPQHFGDGTRLSIL.